Described below is a single T cell receptor (beta chain) sequence and its context. Germline lookup yields CDR1 MDHEN and CDR2 SYDVKM. The CDR3 is made up of 19 amino acids. V was cut by 6 bases and J by 1 base, with 26 bases left in between. The protocol was immunoSEQ multiplex PCR, while the TCRdb copy is restricted to in-frame clones and leaves out a portion. The repertoire holds about 160,000 clones, with around 88% as singletons. This sample was included in a study of cytomegalovirus exposure and HLA in healthy donors. The sequence was obtained from a woman aged 18-29 years in good health and CMV-seronegative. Sequencing was carried out using PBMCs. The chain employs TRBV28 and TRBJ2-3; a possible D gene is TRBD1 (6 bases). For the CDR3, the DNA is TGTGCCAGCAGCCCCGACAGGTTCCTAACTAAGGGTGGCACAGATACGCAGTATTTT. This gives the protein CASSPDRFLTKGGTDTQYF.